The 17 T cell receptor beta chains listed next were all sequenced from one sample in a study of T cell repertoires in cytomegalovirus infection. Each CDR3 protein gets one entry after TCRdb re-called the reads with MiXCR. The sample lists around 570,000 distinct CDR3 sequences; 40% were seen once. Which antigens these TCRs recognize remains unknown. The material was cultured PBMCs, obtained from culture after CMV antigen stimulation. All receptors derive from a human donor in good health (CMV status not recorded). Some clones in this sample may be carry-over from other donors' samples.

V usage is TRBV25-1 and J usage is TRBJ1-1; 7 nucleotides line up with TRBD1. The CDR3 runs to 15 residues. V gave up 3 bases and J gave up 3 bases; unmatched junction bases: 7. Germline CDR1 reads MGHDK; CDR2 reads SYGVNS. The CDR3 is CASSDIQGGHTEAFF. CDR3 nucleotide sequence: TGTGCCAGCAGTGATATCCAGGGGGGGCACACTGAAGCTTTCTTT.

The V and J genes are TRBV28 and TRBJ2-1, with 7 bases matching TRBD2. J gave up 7 bases and V 8 bases, and 11 bases lay outside the gene matches. Germline V gene data show CDR1 as MDHEN and CDR2 as SYDVKM. This CDR3 has 14 residues. The chain's CDR3 is CASGRGSGANEQFF. In DNA form, the CDR3 reads TGTGCCAGCGGGCGGGGGAGCGGGGCGAATGAGCAGTTCTTC.

The gene calls are TRBV5-6 and TRBJ2-3, with 7 bases lining up with TRBD2. The V gene end was trimmed by 4 bases and the J gene end by 5 bases; junction bases not matched to a gene: 4. This CDR3 spans 13 amino acids. Germline V gene sequence: CDR1 SGHDT, CDR2 YYEEEE. The DNA of the CDR3 is TGTGCCAGCAGCACACCTAGCGGAGATACGCAGTATTTT. This codes for CASSTPSGDTQYF.

A few counts support this clonotype. V usage is TRBV7-8 and J usage is TRBJ1-5; D ambiguous. CDR3 length equals 14 residues. V gave up 4 bases and J gave up 1 base, with 8 bases separating them. CDR1 and CDR2 (germline): SGHVS, FQNEAQ. In DNA form, the CDR3 reads TGTGCCAGCAGCTGGAGACGGAGCAATCAGCCCCAGCATTTT. This gives the protein CASSWRRSNQPQHF.

J is TRBJ2-3 and V is TRBV4-3, with a tentative D call TRBD2 (5 bases). Germline assignment: CDR1 LGHNA and CDR2 YSLEER. V was shortened by 3 bases and J by 2 bases, with 15 bases between the two germline ends. There are 16 residues in the CDR3. CDR3 sequence: CASSQVPGSATDTQYF. The CDR3, as DNA: TGCGCCAGCAGCCAGGTCCCGGGAAGCGCCACAGATACGCAGTATTTT.

The chain has TRBV7-2 and TRBJ2-7; 7 bases align to TRBD2. CDR3 length equals 15 residues. The trim removed 5 bases at V and 2 bases at J, leaving 9 bases unmatched. Per the germline V gene, CDR1 is SGHTA and CDR2 is FQGNSA. The CDR3 loop is CASSQLAGIPYEQYF. The CDR3 DNA sequence: TGTGCCAGCAGCCAGTTAGCGGGTATTCCCTACGAGCAGTACTTC.

The chain recombines TRBV7-9 with TRBJ2-2, with 9 nucleotides matching TRBD1. The germline CDR1 and CDR2 sequences are SEHNR and FQNEAQ (reference sequence). V shed 10 bases and J 7 bases; nucleotides not matched to a gene: 13. The CDR3 consists of 15 residues. The chain's CDR3 is CAKDPVGTGIGELFF. Written as DNA, the CDR3 is TGTGCCAAAGACCCAGTTGGGACAGGGATCGGGGAGCTGTTTTTT.

This chain links TRBV11-2 with TRBJ2-3; the D gene is possibly TRBD2 (5 bases). The germline gives CDR1 SGHAT, CDR2 FQNNGV. This CDR3 region has 14 residues. Trimming cost V 4 bases and J 14 bases, with 22 bases left between them. CDR3 amino acids: CASSSLRERTRRYF. CDR3 in DNA: TGTGCCAGCAGCTCACTAAGGGAGCGGACCCGCCGGTATTTT.

This clonotype was recorded many times. J is TRBJ2-1 and V is TRBV27; D not resolved. Germline lookup yields CDR1 MNHEY and CDR2 SMNVEV (reference sequence). The CDR3 runs to 15 residues. Trimming pared 4 bases from V and 0 bases from J, leaving 10 bases between. The CDR3 DNA is TGTGCCAGCAGTTCCGGACCGAGCTCCTACAATGAGCAGTTCTTC. It is translated as CASSSGPSSYNEQFF.

This clonotype was counted only a few times. The chain uses TRBV4-1 and TRBJ1-2, with no clear D. The CDR3 length is 14 residues. The V end lost 0 bases, the J end lost 4 bases, and 9 bases lay between the germline ends. CDR1 MGHRA and CDR2 YSYEKL come from the germline V gene. The chain's CDR3 is CASSQEGRLYGYTF. The CDR3 bases are TGCGCCAGCAGCCAAGAAGGGAGACTCTATGGCTACACCTTC.

In this sample, this clonotype turned up a few times. V and J are TRBV7-6 and TRBJ1-4; 9 bases map to TRBD1. The V gene's germline CDR1 is SGHVS and CDR2 FNYEAQ. The CDR3 loop spans 14 amino acids. V was clipped by 7 bases and J by 7 bases; unmatched bases: 7. The CDR3 reads CASTPGQGIEKLFF. CDR3 DNA: TGTGCCAGCACCCCGGGACAGGGTATTGAAAAACTGTTTTTT.

On this clonotype itself: The CDR3 end shows no conserved phenylalanine or tryptophan, and so a read error is likely. The chain recombines TRBV10-1 with TRBJ2-3; D gene uncertain. The CDR3 covers 11 residues. V shed 0 bases and J shed 5 bases, with 0 bases lying between them. In germline, CDR1 is WNHNN, CDR2 SYGVQD (reference sequence). The DNA of the CDR3 is TGCGCCAGCAGTGAGTCAGATACGCAGTATTTG. Protein: CASSESDTQYL.

The sample holds a few counts of this clonotype. The V call is TRBV7-6, the J call TRBJ2-7; 15 positions agree with TRBD2. The CDR3 is 17 amino acids. The trim removed 5 bases at V and 6 bases at J, leaving 11 bases unmatched. Germline assignment: CDR1 SGHVS and CDR2 FNYEAQ. The CDR3: CASSARGLAGGPGEQYF. The CDR3 DNA sequence: TGTGCCAGCAGCGCCAGAGGACTAGCGGGAGGGCCCGGCGAGCAGTACTTC.

The chain recombines TRBV10-3 with TRBJ2-2; 11 bases fit TRBD2. This CDR3 spans 14 amino acids. Germline CDR1 is ENHRY and CDR2 is SYGVKD. CDR3 amino acids: CAVTSGSSPGELFF. The CDR3 DNA reads TGTGCGGTCACTAGCGGGAGTTCGCCCGGGGAGCTGTTTTTT.

The sample holds a few counts of this clonotype. The chain has TRBV4-1 and TRBJ1-5; possibly TRBD1 for D (5 bases). Germline CDR1 is MGHRA and CDR2 is YSYEKL. V lost 1 base and J 7 bases, leaving 17 bases between the germline ends. The CDR3 runs 16 residues. The DNA for the CDR3 is TGCGCCAGCAGCCAAGGGGAGTACAGGACTTTCCAGCCCCAGCATTTT. Protein: CASSQGEYRTFQPQHF.

The chain uses TRBV7-9 and TRBJ1-1; maybe TRBD1 (6 bases). The germline V gene encodes CDR1 SEHNR and CDR2 FQNEAQ (reference sequence). CDR3 length equals 15 residues. V was cut by 5 bases and J by 0 bases, with 13 bases left in between. The CDR3 region is CASSDHRVLNTEAFF. DNA for the CDR3: TGTGCCAGCAGCGACCACAGGGTATTGAACACTGAAGCTTTCTTT.

The chain joins TRBV6-1 to TRBJ1-2, with 8 bases fitting TRBD1. CDR3 length: 16 amino acids. From germline, CDR1 is MNHNS and CDR2 SASEGT. V gave up 2 bases and J gave up 7 bases; unmatched junction bases: 12. Here the CDR3 DNA reads TGTGCCAGCAGTGAAAGGGGGACAGGAGGTTTGAGTGGCTACACCTTC. Translating it yields CASSERGTGGLSGYTF.